The clone carrying this TCR beta chain was detected only a few times. What it binds is unknown. V lost 5 bases, J lost 0 bases, and 10 bases stayed unmatched. The germline gives CDR1 MNHNS, CDR2 SASEGT. This CDR3 has 17 amino acids. The lymph nodes were axillary draining lymph nodes from breast cancer patients. This sample was included in a study of breast tumors, draining lymph nodes, adjacent tissues. The study's findings and limits: Most tumor T cells seemingly derive from lymph node, then expand in tumor. Tumor repertoires ranked between lymph nodes and nontumor tissue in diversity, with V and J gene preferences. Luminal-like breast cancer showed significantly higher tumor–nontumor repertoire similarity than basal-like. Tumor T cell lymph node origin was a supported hypothesis, not proven.

A single record per CDR3 protein comes from TCRdb applying MiXCR to the multiplex PCR reads. The data show 270,000 or so distinct CDR3 sequences, with 30% seen just once and under 1.2% held by the top ten. This TCR was recovered from a female donor with breast cancer. Some clones in this sample may be carry-over from other donors' samples. J is TRBJ1-2 and V is TRBV6-1, with TRBD1 identical over 9 bases. The sequenced sample was axillary lymph node tissue. The CDR3 DNA follows: TGTGCCAGCAGTCACCCGGGACAGGGTTTGACTAACTATGGCTACACCTTC. Amino acid sequence: CASSHPGQGLTNYGYTF.